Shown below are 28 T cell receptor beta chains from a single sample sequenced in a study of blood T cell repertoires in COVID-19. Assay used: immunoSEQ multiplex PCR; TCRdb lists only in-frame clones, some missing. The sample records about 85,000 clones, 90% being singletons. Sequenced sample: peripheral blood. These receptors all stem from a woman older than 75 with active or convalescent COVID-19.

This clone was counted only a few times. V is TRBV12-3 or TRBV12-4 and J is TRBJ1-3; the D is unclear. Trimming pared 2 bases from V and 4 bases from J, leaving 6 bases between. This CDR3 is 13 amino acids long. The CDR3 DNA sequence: TGTGCCAGCAGTTTAAGACTCGGAAACACCATATATTTT. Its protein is CASSLRLGNTIYF.

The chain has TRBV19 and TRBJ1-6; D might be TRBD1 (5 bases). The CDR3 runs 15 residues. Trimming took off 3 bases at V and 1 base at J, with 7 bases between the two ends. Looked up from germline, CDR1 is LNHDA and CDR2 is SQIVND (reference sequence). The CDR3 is CASSIGGSYNSPLHF. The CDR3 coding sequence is TGTGCCAGTAGTATCGGGGGATCCTATAATTCACCCCTCCACTTT.

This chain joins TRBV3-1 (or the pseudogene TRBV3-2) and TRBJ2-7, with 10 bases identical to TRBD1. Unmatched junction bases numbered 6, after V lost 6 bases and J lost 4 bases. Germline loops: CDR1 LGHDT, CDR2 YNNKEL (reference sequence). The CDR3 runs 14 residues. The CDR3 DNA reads TGTGCCAGCAGAGCGGGACAGGGGTGGTACGAGCAGTACTTC. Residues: CASRAGQGWYEQYF.

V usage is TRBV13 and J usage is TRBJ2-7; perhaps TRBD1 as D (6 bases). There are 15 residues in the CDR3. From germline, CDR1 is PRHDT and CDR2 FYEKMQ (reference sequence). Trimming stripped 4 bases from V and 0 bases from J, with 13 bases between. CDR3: CASSSYRVASYEQYF. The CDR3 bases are TGTGCCAGCAGCTCCTACAGGGTTGCCTCCTACGAGCAGTACTTC.

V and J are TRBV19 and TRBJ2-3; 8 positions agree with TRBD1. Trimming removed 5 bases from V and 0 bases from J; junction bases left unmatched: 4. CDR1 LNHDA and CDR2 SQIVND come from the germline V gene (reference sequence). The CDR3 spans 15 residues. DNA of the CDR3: TGTGCCAGTAGTTACCAGGGGGCTAGCACAGATACGCAGTATTTT. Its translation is CASSYQGASTDTQYF.

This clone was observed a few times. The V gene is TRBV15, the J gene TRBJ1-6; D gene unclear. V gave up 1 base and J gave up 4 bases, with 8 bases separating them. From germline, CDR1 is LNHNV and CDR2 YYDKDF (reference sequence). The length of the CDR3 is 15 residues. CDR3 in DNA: TGTGCCACCAGCAGAGGTGGGCTTTATAATTCACCCCTCCACTTT. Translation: CATSRGGLYNSPLHF. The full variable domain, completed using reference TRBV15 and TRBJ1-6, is DAMVIQNPRYQVTQFGKPVTLSCSQTLNHNVMYWYQQKSSQAPKLLFHYYDKDFNNEADTPDNFQSRRPNTSFCFLDIRSPGLGDTAMYLCATSRGGLYNSPLHFGNGTRLTVT.

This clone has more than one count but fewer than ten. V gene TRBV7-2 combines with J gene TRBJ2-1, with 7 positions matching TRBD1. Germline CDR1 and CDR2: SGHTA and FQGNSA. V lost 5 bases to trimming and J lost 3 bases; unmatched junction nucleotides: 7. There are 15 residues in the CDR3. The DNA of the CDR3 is TGTGCCAGCAGCAACGGACAGGATTTCTACAATGAGCAGTTCTTC. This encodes CASSNGQDFYNEQFF.

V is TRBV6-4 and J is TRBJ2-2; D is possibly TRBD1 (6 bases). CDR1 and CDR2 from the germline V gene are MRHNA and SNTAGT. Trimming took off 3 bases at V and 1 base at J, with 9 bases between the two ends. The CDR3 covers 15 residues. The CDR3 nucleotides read TGTGCCAGCAGTGAGTTCAGGGGGAACACCGGGGAGCTGTTTTTT. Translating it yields CASSEFRGNTGELFF.

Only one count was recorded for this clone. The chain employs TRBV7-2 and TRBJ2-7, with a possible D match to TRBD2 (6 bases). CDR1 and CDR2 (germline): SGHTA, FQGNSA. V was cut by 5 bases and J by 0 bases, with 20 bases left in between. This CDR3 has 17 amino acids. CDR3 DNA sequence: TGTGCCAGCAGCCCGGGCCCCGGGACTGGAAGCTCCTACGAGCAGTACTTC. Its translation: CASSPGPGTGSSYEQYF.

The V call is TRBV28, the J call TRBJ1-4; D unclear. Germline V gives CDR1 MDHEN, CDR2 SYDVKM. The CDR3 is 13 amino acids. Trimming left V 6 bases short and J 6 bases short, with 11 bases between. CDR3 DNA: TGTGCCAGCAGCCGTGAGACTTATGAAAAACTGTTTTTT. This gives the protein CASSRETYEKLFF.

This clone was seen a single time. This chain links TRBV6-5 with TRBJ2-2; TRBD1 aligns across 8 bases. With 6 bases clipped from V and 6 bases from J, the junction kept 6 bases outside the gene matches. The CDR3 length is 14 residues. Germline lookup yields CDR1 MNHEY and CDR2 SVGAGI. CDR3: CASRVTGAPGELFF. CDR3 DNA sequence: TGTGCCAGCAGGGTGACAGGGGCTCCCGGGGAGCTGTTTTTT.

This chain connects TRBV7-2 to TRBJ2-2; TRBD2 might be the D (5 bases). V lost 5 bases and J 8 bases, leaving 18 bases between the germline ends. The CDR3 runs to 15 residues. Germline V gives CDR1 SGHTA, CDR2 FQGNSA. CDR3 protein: CASSPAGSGRGELFF. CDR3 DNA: TGTGCCAGCAGCCCAGCTGGCAGCGGCAGAGGGGAGCTGTTTTTT.

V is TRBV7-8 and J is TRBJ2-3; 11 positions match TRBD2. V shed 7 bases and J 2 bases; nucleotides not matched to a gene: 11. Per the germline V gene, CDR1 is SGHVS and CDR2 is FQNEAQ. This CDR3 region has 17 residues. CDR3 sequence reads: CASTMKMTSGTTDTQYF. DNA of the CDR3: TGTGCCAGCACCATGAAGATGACTAGCGGGACCACAGATACGCAGTATTTT.

CDR3 coding DNA: TGTGCCAGCAGTTACTCGAGATTATCAGGGAACACTGAAGCTTTCTTT. Translated: CASSYSRLSGNTEAFF. This rearrangement joins TRBV6-6 to TRBJ1-1; D is uncertain. Germline values: CDR1 MNHNY, CDR2 SVGAGI (reference sequence). The CDR3 extends over 16 amino acids. V was shortened by 0 bases and J by 1 base, with 12 bases between the two germline ends.

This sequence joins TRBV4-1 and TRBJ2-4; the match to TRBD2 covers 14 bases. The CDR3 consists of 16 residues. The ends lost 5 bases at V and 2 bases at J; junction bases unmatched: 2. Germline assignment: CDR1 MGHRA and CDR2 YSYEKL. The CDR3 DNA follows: TGCGCCAGCAGCGGACTAGCGGGAGGTACCAAAAACATTCAGTACTTC. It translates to CASSGLAGGTKNIQYF.

CDR3 amino acids: CASSRISGRTGELFF. The DNA of the CDR3 is TGCGCCAGCAGCCGAATTAGCGGGAGGACCGGGGAGCTGTTTTTT. The V and J genes are TRBV5-1 and TRBJ2-2; 10 bases are a match to TRBD2. CDR3 length: 15 amino acids. Trimming took 4 bases from V and 5 from J; bases not matched to a gene: 5. The germline V gene has CDR1 SGHRS and CDR2 YFSETQ. The entire variable domain, with the rest obtained from reference TRBV5-1 and TRBJ2-2, is as follows: KAGVTQTPRYLIKTRGQQVTLSCSPISGHRSVSWYQQTPGQGLQFLFEYFSETQRNKGNFPGRFSGRQFSNSRSEMNVSTLELGDSALYLCASSRISGRTGELFFGEGSRLTVL.

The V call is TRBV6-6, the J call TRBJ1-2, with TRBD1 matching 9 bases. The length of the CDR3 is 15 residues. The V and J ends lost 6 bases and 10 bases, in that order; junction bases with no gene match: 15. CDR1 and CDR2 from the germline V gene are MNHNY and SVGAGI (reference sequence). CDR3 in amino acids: CASRPAPDRGTDYTF. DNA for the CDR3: TGTGCCAGCAGACCAGCACCGGACAGGGGTACTGACTACACCTTC.

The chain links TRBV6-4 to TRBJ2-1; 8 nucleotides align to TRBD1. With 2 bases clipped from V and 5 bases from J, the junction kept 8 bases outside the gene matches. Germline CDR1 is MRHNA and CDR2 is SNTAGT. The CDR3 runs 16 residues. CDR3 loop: CASSDPSRTGHNEQFF. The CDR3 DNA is TGTGCCAGCAGTGACCCCAGCCGGACAGGGCACAATGAGCAGTTCTTC.

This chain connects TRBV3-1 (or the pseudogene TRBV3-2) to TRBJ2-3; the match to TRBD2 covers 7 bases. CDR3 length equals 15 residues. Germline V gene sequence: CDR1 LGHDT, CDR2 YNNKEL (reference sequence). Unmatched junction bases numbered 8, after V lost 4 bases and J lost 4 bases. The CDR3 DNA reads TGTGCCAGCAGCCTTCCAGGACTAGTCTCAGATACGCAGTATTTT. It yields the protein CASSLPGLVSDTQYF.

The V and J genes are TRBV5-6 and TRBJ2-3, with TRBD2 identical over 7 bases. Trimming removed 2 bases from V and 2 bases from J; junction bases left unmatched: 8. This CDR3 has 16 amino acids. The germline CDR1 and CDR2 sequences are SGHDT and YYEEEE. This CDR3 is CASSFRRLASTDTQYF. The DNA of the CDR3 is TGTGCCAGCAGCTTTCGACGACTAGCCTCCACAGATACGCAGTATTTT.

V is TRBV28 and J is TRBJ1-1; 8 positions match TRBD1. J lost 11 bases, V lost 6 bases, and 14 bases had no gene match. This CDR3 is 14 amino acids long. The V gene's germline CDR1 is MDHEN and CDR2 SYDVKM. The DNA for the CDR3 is TGTGCCAGCAGGGTCCTTATGGGACAGGCTAACGCTTTCTTT. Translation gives CASRVLMGQANAFF.

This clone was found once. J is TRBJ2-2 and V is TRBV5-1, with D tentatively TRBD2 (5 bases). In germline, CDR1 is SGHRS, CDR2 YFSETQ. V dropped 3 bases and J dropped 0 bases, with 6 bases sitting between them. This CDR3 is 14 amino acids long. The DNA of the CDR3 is TGCGCCAGCAGCTGGGGAGCGAACACCGGGGAGCTGTTTTTT. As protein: CASSWGANTGELFF.

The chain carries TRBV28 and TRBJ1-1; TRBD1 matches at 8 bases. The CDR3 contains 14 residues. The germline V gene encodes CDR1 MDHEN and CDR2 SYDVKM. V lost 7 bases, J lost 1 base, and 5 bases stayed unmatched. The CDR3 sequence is CASTGQGGNTEAFF. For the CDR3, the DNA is TGTGCCAGCACCGGACAGGGTGGGAACACTGAAGCTTTCTTT.

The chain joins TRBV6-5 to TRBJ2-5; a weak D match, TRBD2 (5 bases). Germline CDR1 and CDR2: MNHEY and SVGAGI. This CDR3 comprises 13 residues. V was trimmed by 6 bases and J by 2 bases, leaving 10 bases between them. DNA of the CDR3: TGTGCCAGCAGCCGGGATTTACAAGAGACCCAGTACTTC. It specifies CASSRDLQETQYF.

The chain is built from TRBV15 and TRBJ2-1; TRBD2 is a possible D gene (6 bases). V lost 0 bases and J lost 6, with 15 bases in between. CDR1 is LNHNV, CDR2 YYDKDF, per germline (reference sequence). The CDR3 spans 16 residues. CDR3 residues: CATSRDRAEGTNEQFF. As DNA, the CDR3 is TGTGCCACCAGCAGAGATAGGGCGGAGGGGACCAATGAGCAGTTCTTC.

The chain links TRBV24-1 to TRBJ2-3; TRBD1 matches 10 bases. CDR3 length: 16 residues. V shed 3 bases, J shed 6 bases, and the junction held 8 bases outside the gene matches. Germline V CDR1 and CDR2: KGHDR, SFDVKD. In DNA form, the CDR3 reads TGTGCCACCAGTGATCCCGACAGGGGGCGAACCGATACGCAGTATTTT. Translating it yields CATSDPDRGRTDTQYF.

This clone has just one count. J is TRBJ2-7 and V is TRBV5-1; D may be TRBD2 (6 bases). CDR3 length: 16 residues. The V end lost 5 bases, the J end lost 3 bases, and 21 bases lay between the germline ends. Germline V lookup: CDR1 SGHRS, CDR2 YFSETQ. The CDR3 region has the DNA TGCGCCAGCAGGTCTGATAGCGGCCAAAACGGCTACGAGCAGTACTTC. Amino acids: CASRSDSGQNGYEQYF.

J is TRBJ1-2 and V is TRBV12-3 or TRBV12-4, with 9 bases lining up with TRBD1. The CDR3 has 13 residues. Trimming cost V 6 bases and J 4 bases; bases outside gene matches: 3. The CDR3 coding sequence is TGTGCCAGCAGGGACAGGGGCTCCTATGGCTACACCTTC. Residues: CASRDRGSYGYTF.